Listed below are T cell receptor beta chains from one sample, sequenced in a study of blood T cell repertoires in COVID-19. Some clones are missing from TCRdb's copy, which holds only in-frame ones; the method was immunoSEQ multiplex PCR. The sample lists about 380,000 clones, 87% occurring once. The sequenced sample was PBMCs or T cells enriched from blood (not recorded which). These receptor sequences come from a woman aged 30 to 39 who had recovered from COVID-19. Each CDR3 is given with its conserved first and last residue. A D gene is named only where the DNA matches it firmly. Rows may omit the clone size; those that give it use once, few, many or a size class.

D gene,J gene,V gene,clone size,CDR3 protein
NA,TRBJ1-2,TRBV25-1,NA,CASRPSGIYGYTF
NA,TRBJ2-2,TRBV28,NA,CAGRGSIAGELFF
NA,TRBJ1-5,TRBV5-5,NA,CASSPLPGIRNQPQHF
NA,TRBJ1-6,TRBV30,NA,CAWSGRAFYNSPLHF
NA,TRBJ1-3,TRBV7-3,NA,CAPEELAGNTIYF
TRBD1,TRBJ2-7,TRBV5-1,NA,CASHPDRAGAYEQYF
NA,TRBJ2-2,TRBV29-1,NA,CSVGFGGGAVTGELFF
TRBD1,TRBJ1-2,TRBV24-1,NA,CATSDTSGGYYGYTF
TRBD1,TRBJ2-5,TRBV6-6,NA,CASSKPTGGEETQYF
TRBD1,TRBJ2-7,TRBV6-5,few,CASSRTGTGSYEQYF
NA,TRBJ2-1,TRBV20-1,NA,CSARRDNEQFF
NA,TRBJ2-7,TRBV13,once,CASSSEYEQYF
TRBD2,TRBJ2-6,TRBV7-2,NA,CASSLVPSGTGANVLTF
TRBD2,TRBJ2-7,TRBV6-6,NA,CASSSPGLAWEQYF
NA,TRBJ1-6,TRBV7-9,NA,CASSFENSPLHF
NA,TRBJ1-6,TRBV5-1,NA,CASSLDGPPFYNSPLHF
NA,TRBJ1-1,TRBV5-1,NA,CASSLGPPGTEAFF
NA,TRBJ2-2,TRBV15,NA,CATSRDRRGAGELFF
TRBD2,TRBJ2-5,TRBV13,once,CASSTTGGEETQYF
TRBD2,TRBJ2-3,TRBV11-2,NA,CASSPWSGGRADTQYF
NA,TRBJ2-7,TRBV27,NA,CASGQPYEQYF
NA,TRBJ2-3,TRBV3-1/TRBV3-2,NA,CASSQGLAPSTDTQYF
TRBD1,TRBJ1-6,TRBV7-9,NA,CASSPGGTESTPLHF
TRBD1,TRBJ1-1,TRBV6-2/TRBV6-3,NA,CASSYVGQGTLWGNTEAFF